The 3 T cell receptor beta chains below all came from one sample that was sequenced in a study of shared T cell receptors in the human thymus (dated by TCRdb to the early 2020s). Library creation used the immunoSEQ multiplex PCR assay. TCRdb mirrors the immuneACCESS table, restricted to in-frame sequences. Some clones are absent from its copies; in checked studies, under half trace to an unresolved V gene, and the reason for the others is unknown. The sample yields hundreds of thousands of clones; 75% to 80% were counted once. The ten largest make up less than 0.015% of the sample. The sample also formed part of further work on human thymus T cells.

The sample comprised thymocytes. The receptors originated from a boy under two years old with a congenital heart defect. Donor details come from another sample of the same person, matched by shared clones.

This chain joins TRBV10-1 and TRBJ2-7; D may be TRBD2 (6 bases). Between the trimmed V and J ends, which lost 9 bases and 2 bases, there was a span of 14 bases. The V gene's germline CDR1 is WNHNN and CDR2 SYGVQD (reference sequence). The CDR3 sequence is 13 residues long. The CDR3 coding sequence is TGCGCCAGTCCCGGGACGGGAGCCTACGAGCAGTACTTC. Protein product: CASPGTGAYEQYF.

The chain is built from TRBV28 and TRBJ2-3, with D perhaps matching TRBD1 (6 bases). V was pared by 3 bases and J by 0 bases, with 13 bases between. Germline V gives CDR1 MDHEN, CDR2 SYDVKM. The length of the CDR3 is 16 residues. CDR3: CASSFRDTSSTDTQYF. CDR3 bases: TGTGCCAGCAGTTTCCGGGACACTTCTAGCACAGATACGCAGTATTTT. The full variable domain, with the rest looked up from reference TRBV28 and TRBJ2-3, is DVKVTQSSRYLVKRTGEKVFLECVQDMDHENMFWYRQDPGLGLRLIYFSYDVKMKEKGDIPEGYSVSREKKERFSLILESASTNQTSMYLCASSFRDTSSTDTQYFGPGTRLTVL.

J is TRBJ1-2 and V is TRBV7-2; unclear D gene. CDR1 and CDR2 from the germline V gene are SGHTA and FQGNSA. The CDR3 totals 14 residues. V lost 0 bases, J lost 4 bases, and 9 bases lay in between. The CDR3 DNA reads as TGTGCCAGCAGCTTAGCGCCAGCGACCTATGGCTACACCTTC. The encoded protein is CASSLAPATYGYTF.